Listed here are 21 T cell receptor beta chains from one sample, sequenced in a study of graft-versus-host responses after intestinal transplantation. Their antigen targets remain unknown. Produced via immunoSEQ multiplex PCR; TCRdb's table is partial and in-frame only. Found here are about 39,000 clones, over 85% of them singletons; the top ten hold 20% to 25%. The source was unstimulated CD8+ T cells sorted from spleen or lymph node cells, collected before transplant. These receptors were taken from a human donor who was the organ donor for an intestinal transplant.

The chain carries TRBV30 and TRBJ2-2; TRBD2 matches 12 bases. This CDR3 spans 16 amino acids. Germline V CDR1 and CDR2: GTSNPN, SVGIG (reference sequence). The ends lost 3 bases at V and 3 bases at J; junction bases unmatched: 5. The chain's CDR3 is CAWRTGLAGYTGELFF. Written as DNA, the CDR3 is TGTGCCTGGAGAACCGGACTAGCGGGATACACCGGGGAGCTGTTTTTT.

The chain is built from TRBV4-3 and TRBJ2-7, with D perhaps matching TRBD1 (6 bases). Germline V gene lookup returns CDR1 LGHNA and CDR2 YSLEER. The CDR3 sequence is 13 residues long. V lost 1 base and J lost 3, with 7 bases in between. CDR3 bases: TGCGCCAGCAGCCAAGGGACAGACTACGAGCAGTACTTC. Amino acids: CASSQGTDYEQYF.

The CDR3 region is CASSSDRENTEAFF. CDR3 nucleotide sequence: TGCGCCAGCAGCTCGGACAGGGAGAACACTGAAGCTTTCTTT. The V call is TRBV5-1, the J call TRBJ1-1; 8 bases map to TRBD1. The CDR3 is 14 amino acids. The V gene's germline CDR1 is SGHRS and CDR2 YFSETQ. The trim removed 3 bases at V and 1 base at J, leaving 2 bases unmatched.

V gene TRBV28 combines with J gene TRBJ2-7; 12 bases match TRBD2. The length of the CDR3 is 19 residues. V shed 5 bases, J shed 4 bases, and the junction held 18 bases outside the gene matches. Germline values: CDR1 MDHEN, CDR2 SYDVKM. The CDR3 bases are TGTGCCAGCAGTCCAGGACTAGCGGGGAGAGATTCATTCGATTACGAGCAGTACTTC. Protein: CASSPGLAGRDSFDYEQYF.

The gene calls are TRBV13 and TRBJ2-5; 7 bases are a match to TRBD2. The germline CDR1 and CDR2 sequences are PRHDT and FYEKMQ (reference sequence). The CDR3 is made up of 14 amino acids. J gave up 7 bases and V 5 bases, and 10 bases lay outside the gene matches. CDR3 sequence reads: CASSARRTSSTQYF. The CDR3 region has the DNA TGTGCCAGCAGCGCCCGAAGGACTAGTTCGACCCAGTACTTC.

This chain uses TRBV18 with TRBJ2-5; 8 bases are shared with TRBD2. V dropped 3 bases and J dropped 3; count of bases not matched to a gene: 9. Germline CDR1 and CDR2: KGHSH and LQKENI. The CDR3 sequence is 16 residues long. This chain's CDR3 is CASSPDTSGWEETQYF. The CDR3, as DNA: TGTGCCAGCTCACCGGATACTAGCGGATGGGAAGAGACCCAGTACTTC.

The rearrangement links TRBV4-1 to TRBJ2-1; possibly TRBD2 for D (6 bases). The V gene lost 1 base and the J gene lost 9 bases, with 16 bases spanning the gap. The CDR3 is 15 residues long. Per the germline V gene, CDR1 is MGHRA and CDR2 is YSYEKL. CDR3 in DNA: TGCGCCAGCAGCCAAGTGGAGGGTAGCGGAAGTGAGCAGTTCTTC. Translated, it gives CASSQVEGSGSEQFF.

In this sample, this clone turned up once. The chain uses TRBV4-1 and TRBJ1-1; 7 bases are a match to TRBD1. CDR3 length equals 15 residues. The germline V gene encodes CDR1 MGHRA and CDR2 YSYEKL. Trimming at V came to 0 bases and at J to 5 bases, leaving 6 bases not matched to a gene. CDR3 loop: CASSQERGPTTEAFF. The CDR3 region has the DNA TGCGCCAGCAGCCAAGAAAGGGGGCCGACGACTGAAGCTTTCTTT.

Only one count was recorded for this clone. The gene calls are TRBV5-5 and TRBJ2-1; TRBD2 might be the D (5 bases). CDR3 length: 15 residues. Germline assignment: CDR1 SGHKS and CDR2 YYEKEE (reference sequence). Deletions cut 7 bases from V and 0 bases from J, with 14 bases between. CDR3 sequence reads: CASGRPGNSYNEQFF. The CDR3 DNA sequence: TGTGCCAGCGGCCGCCCGGGGAACTCCTACAATGAGCAGTTCTTC.

The V gene is TRBV27, the J gene TRBJ2-1, with TRBD1 identical over 7 bases. CDR1 and CDR2 from the germline V gene are MNHEY and SMNVEV (reference sequence). V shed 2 bases, J shed 4 bases, and the junction held 5 bases outside the gene matches. The CDR3 spans 15 residues. In DNA form, the CDR3 reads TGTGCCAGCAGTTTAGGGGACAGACTATACAATGAGCAGTTCTTC. Translating gives CASSLGDRLYNEQFF.

The V call is TRBV7-9, the J call TRBJ1-1; D remains unclear. The CDR3 has 12 amino acids. CDR1 and CDR2 (germline): SEHNR, FQNEAQ (reference sequence). V shed 6 bases and J shed 8 bases, with 13 bases lying between them. The CDR3 DNA sequence: TGTGCCAGCAGGACGGTGAGGTCCGAAGCTTTCTTT. This codes for CASRTVRSEAFF.

This clone was seen only a few times. The chain combines TRBV7-3 with TRBJ1-5, with D tentatively TRBD1 (6 bases). The CDR3 has 20 residues. V was pared by 0 bases and J by 6 bases, with 27 bases between. Germline V lookup: CDR1 SGHTA, CDR2 FQGTGA. The CDR3 sequence: CASSLTKASYWGGAGQPQHF. The CDR3 DNA reads as TGTGCCAGCAGCTTAACCAAGGCAAGTTATTGGGGGGGCGCTGGTCAGCCCCAGCATTTT.

The genes are TRBV19 and TRBJ1-1; TRBD1 matches 7 bases. Germline-derived CDR1 and CDR2 are LNHDA and SQIVND (reference sequence). CDR3 length: 15 residues. Losses at the gene ends were 5 bases for V and 2 bases for J; bases not matched to a gene: 8. The CDR3 is CASSAPGTENTEAFF. Here the CDR3 DNA reads TGTGCCAGTAGTGCGCCCGGGACAGAAAACACTGAAGCTTTCTTT. Full variable domain (rest looked up from reference TRBV19 and TRBJ1-1): DGGITQSPKYLFRKEGQNVTLSCEQNLNHDAMYWYRQDPGQGLRLIYYSQIVNDFQKGDIAEGYSVSREKKESFPLTVTSAQKNPTAFYLCASSAPGTENTEAFFGQGTRLTVV.

The chain joins TRBV2 to TRBJ2-5; TRBD2 aligns across 11 bases. Trimming removed 6 bases from V and 4 bases from J; junction bases left unmatched: 4. The CDR3 has 14 amino acids. The germline V gene has CDR1 SNHLY and CDR2 FYNNEI. CDR3 loop: CASRLAGEAETQYF. The CDR3 DNA sequence: TGTGCCAGCAGACTAGCGGGAGAGGCAGAGACCCAGTACTTC.

The chain couples TRBV9 to TRBJ2-5; 12 bases are shared with TRBD2. The CDR3 extends over 15 amino acids. Germline assignment: CDR1 SGDLS and CDR2 YYNGEE. Losses at the gene ends were 0 bases for V and 11 bases for J; bases not matched to a gene: 8. The CDR3 spells CASSVEASGRGEQYF. CDR3 DNA sequence: TGTGCCAGCAGCGTAGAGGCTAGCGGGAGGGGGGAGCAGTACTTC.

The rearrangement joins TRBV2 to TRBJ2-2; 9 positions agree with TRBD2. The CDR3 loop spans 15 amino acids. Germline CDR1 is SNHLY and CDR2 is FYNNEI. V gave up 7 bases and J gave up 7 bases; unmatched junction bases: 10. CDR3 in amino acids: CASTWGAGGHGELFF. The DNA for the CDR3 is TGTGCCAGCACCTGGGGAGCGGGAGGCCACGGGGAGCTGTTTTTT.

The J gene is TRBJ2-4, the V gene TRBV6-1, with 11 bases aligning to TRBD2. J was trimmed by 0 bases and V by 2 bases; bases with no gene match: 12. Germline CDR1 MNHNS, CDR2 SASEGT. This CDR3 is 20 amino acids long. CDR3 sequence reads: CASSENPVAGGPIAKNIQYF. The CDR3 DNA sequence: TGTGCCAGCAGTGAAAATCCGGTAGCGGGAGGGCCAATAGCCAAAAACATTCAGTACTTC.

The DNA of the CDR3 is TGTGCCAGAAGCTTGGAACTACCGAGCTCCTACAATGAGCAGTTCTTC. Amino acids: CARSLELPSSYNEQFF. The chain has TRBV5-3 and TRBJ2-1; D not certain. TRBV5-3 counts as an open reading frame of uncertain function. This CDR3 comprises 16 residues. Trimming cost V 0 bases and J 0 bases, with 10 bases left between them.

The chain couples TRBV6-5 to TRBJ1-5; D is unresolved. The CDR3 contains 13 residues. Per the germline V gene, CDR1 is MNHEY and CDR2 is SVGAGI. The ends were cut back, 2 bases at V and 3 bases at J, with 5 bases in the middle. The CDR3 loop is CASSYGDNQPQHF. CDR3 in DNA: TGTGCCAGCAGTTACGGGGACAATCAGCCCCAGCATTTT.

V gene TRBV29-1 combines with J gene TRBJ1-2; D gene uncertain. This CDR3 has 11 amino acids. Germline lookup yields CDR1 SQVTM and CDR2 ANQGSEA. The germline V and J ends were trimmed by 4 bases and 4 bases, with 7 bases remaining between them. The CDR3 region has the DNA TGCAGCGTTGCGGCAGTCTATGGCTACACCTTC. Translating it yields CSVAAVYGYTF.

The V gene is TRBV6-5, the J gene TRBJ1-1; possibly TRBD1 for D (5 bases). Germline CDR1 is MNHEY and CDR2 is SVGAGI. V lost 5 bases, J lost 1 base, and 5 bases lay in between. The CDR3 loop spans 12 amino acids. CDR3 nucleotides: TGTGCCAGCAGTGGACAGAACACTGAAGCTTTCTTT. Translating it yields CASSGQNTEAFF.